In this sample, the clone carrying this T cell receptor beta chain turned up a few times. This CDR3 is built from 15 residues. Germline V gives CDR1 SGDLS, CDR2 YYNGEE. With V trimmed by 0 bases and J by 3 bases, 3 bases remained unmatched. This record comes from a study of T-cell reconstitution after alpha-beta-depleted transplantation in children. During its preparation, the TCRbeta library received unique molecular identifiers. Using its own MiXCR run on the PCR reads, TCRdb lists one record per CDR3 protein. This table has about 110,000 distinct CDR3 sequences, about 21% appearing once. This material consisted of PBMCs, mostly from graft donor cells, taken 180 days after TCRalphabeta/CD19-depleted stem cell transplant. The TCR originated in a male patient aged 2 to 9 who had a stem cell transplant for chronic granulomatous disease, so the T cells may come from the graft donor. The V and J genes are TRBV9 and TRBJ2-7; TRBD2 matches at 10 bases. This CDR3 reads CASSVALAGVYEQYF. For the CDR3, the DNA is TGTGCCAGCAGCGTAGCGCTAGCGGGAGTCTACGAGCAGTACTTC. The full variable domain, rest sourced from reference TRBV9 and TRBJ2-7, is DSGVTQTPKHLITATGQRVTLRCSPRSGDLSVYWYQQSLDQGLQFLIQYYNGEERAKGNILERFSAQQFPDLHSELNLSSLELGDSALYFCASSVALAGVYEQYFGPGTRLTVT.